This T cell receptor beta chain came from a study of cytomegalovirus exposure and HLA in healthy donors. About the research overall: The roughly 120 validation repertoires used the same platform as the roughly 700 first-cohort repertoires (as reported by a later analysis). General study findings and limits: There were three CMV-associated chains whose specificity for CMV antigens was confirmed in vitro. Associated with cytomegalovirus, according to the listing, were around 170 TCR beta chains.

In the case of this clone: The target antigen is unknown.

Measured with immunoSEQ multiplex PCR; TCRdb has only the in-frame clones, and not every one. The sample carries 200,000 or so clones, around 84% recorded once. CDR1 and CDR2 (germline): SEHNR, FQNEAQ (reference sequence). With V trimmed by 4 bases and J by 4 bases, 9 bases remained unmatched. CDR3 length: 16 amino acids. The sample was PBMCs. The TCR comes from a woman in her 30s in good health and CMV-seropositive. The chain has TRBV7-9 and TRBJ2-1, with 8 bases fitting TRBD2. The CDR3 here is CASSSERETGYNEQFF. The DNA of the CDR3 is TGTGCCAGCAGCTCTGAGCGGGAGACAGGTTACAATGAGCAGTTCTTC.